The 4 T cell receptor beta chains reported below all come from one sample, sequenced in a study of T cells in Graves' hyperthyroidism and ophthalmopathy. Amplification of TCR beta CDR3 regions was performed using RNA transcripts as template. First-round RT-PCR with HTBI primers amplified the TCR CDR3 region. TCRdb ran MiXCR on the multiplex PCR reads and lists one entry per CDR3 protein. The sample consists of 300,000 to 500,000 distinct CDR3 sequences, more than 12% of them appearing once. The source material was blood. The receptors were sampled from a man over 45 with Graves' ophthalmopathy.

This chain connects TRBV6-1 to TRBJ1-5; D is perhaps TRBD1 (5 bases). Germline CDR1 is MNHNS and CDR2 is SASEGT. The CDR3 sequence is 14 residues long. V was shortened by 7 bases and J by 0 bases, with 10 bases between the two germline ends. The CDR3 here is CASNGALSNQPQHF. The CDR3 DNA reads as TGTGCCAGCAATGGGGCGCTTAGCAATCAGCCCCAGCATTTT.

This clonotype has a count of ten or more. The chain recombines TRBV29-1 with TRBJ2-3, with 8 bases lining up with TRBD1. J was trimmed by 5 bases and V by 6 bases; bases with no gene match: 4. The CDR3 is made up of 12 amino acids. Germline CDR1 reads SQVTM; CDR2 reads ANQGSEA. The CDR3 here is CSVGQVEDTQYF. CDR3 DNA sequence: TGCAGCGTGGGACAGGTTGAAGATACGCAGTATTTT.

This clonotype was seen many times. This chain links TRBV7-8 with TRBJ2-7; 12 nucleotides line up with TRBD2. This CDR3 region has 17 residues. Germline CDR1 SGHVS, CDR2 FQNEAQ. Trimming removed 5 bases from V and 2 bases from J; junction bases left unmatched: 10. The CDR3 DNA sequence: TGTGCCAGCAGCCCGCGCGGACTAGCGGGATTGGCCTACGAGCAGTACTTC. Translated: CASSPRGLAGLAYEQYF.

This rearrangement joins TRBV7-8 to TRBJ2-2; 11 nucleotides line up with TRBD2. V trimming: 1 base; J trimming: 5 bases; junction bases outside the gene matches: 6. Germline loops: CDR1 SGHVS, CDR2 FQNEAQ. The CDR3 runs 17 residues. The CDR3 protein is CASSLDRASGGTGELFF. The DNA of the CDR3 is TGTGCCAGCAGCTTAGATAGGGCTAGCGGGGGGACCGGGGAGCTGTTTTTT.